Each of the 31 T cell receptor beta chains below was sequenced from the same sample in a study of T cell repertoires in cytomegalovirus infection. TCRdb processed the reads anew with MiXCR; each CDR3 protein has one entry. The sample has about 330,000 distinct CDR3 sequences, more than 8% seen once. The sequenced sample was PBMCs. The receptors stem from a human donor in good health (CMV status not recorded). Some clones in this sample may be carry-over from other donors' samples.

This clonotype has just a few counts. The chain links TRBV10-3 to TRBJ2-1; 10 bases fit TRBD1. The CDR3 consists of 15 residues. V shed 8 bases, J shed 5 bases, and the junction held 9 bases outside the gene matches. Germline CDR1 ENHRY, CDR2 SYGVKD. CDR3 in amino acids: CAIGGPGTGDNEQFF. CDR3 sequence (DNA): TGTGCCATCGGGGGACCCGGGACAGGGGACAATGAGCAGTTCTTC.

This clonotype has just a few counts. The CDR3 here is CASTRAHNEQFF. The CDR3, as DNA: TGTGCCAGTACTAGGGCCCACAATGAGCAGTTCTTC. This sequence joins TRBV19 and TRBJ2-1; D unresolved. The germline V gene encodes CDR1 LNHDA and CDR2 SQIVND (reference sequence). V was trimmed by 7 bases and J by 5 bases, leaving 9 bases between them. This CDR3 contains 12 residues.

This clonotype was counted between two and nine times. The V gene is TRBV7-9, the J gene TRBJ1-1; 8 bases are shared with TRBD1. The germline gives CDR1 SEHNR, CDR2 FQNEAQ (reference sequence). This CDR3 is 15 amino acids long. The ends lost 5 bases at V and 5 bases at J; junction bases unmatched: 10. The CDR3 DNA reads TGTGCCAGCAGCCCACAGGACAGGGCATGGACTGAAGCTTTCTTT. Translating it yields CASSPQDRAWTEAFF.

This clonotype was seen ten or more times. The rearrangement uses TRBV12-3 or TRBV12-4 and TRBJ1-2; D is perhaps TRBD1 (5 bases). V lost 4 bases and J lost 4, with 13 bases in between. The CDR3 is 14 amino acids. In nucleotides, the CDR3 is TGTGCCAGCAGTTCCCCGGGACGGCCCTATGGCTACACCTTC. It encodes CASSSPGRPYGYTF.

A note on this clonotype: Relative to the germline gene, one junction end is altered; a read error may explain this. This sequence joins TRBV28 and TRBJ1-4; D gene unclear. CDR3 length equals 15 residues. Germline CDR1 reads MDHEN; CDR2 reads SYDVKM. This CDR3 reads CASSPSGSRNGKLFF. CDR3 sequence (DNA): TGTGCCAGCAGTCCTTCCGGAAGCCGTAATGGAAAACTGTTTTTT.

This clonotype was counted only a few times. CDR3 sequence reads: CAISESELLTDTQYF. CDR3 DNA sequence: TGTGCCATCAGTGAGTCTGAATTGTTAACAGATACGCAGTATTTT. The chain links TRBV10-3 to TRBJ2-3; D is unresolved. The CDR3 consists of 15 residues. Germline CDR1 and CDR2: ENHRY and SYGVKD. Trimming cost V 0 bases and J 3 bases, with 10 bases left between them.

This clonotype was detected a few times. The genes are TRBV30 and TRBJ1-5; D possibly corresponds to TRBD1 (5 bases). Trimming shortened V by 0 bases and J by 8 bases, and 11 bases separated the two germline ends. The germline V gene encodes CDR1 GTSNPN and CDR2 SVGIG (reference sequence). This CDR3 has 13 residues. As DNA, the CDR3 is TGTGCCTGGAGTGTAAACCGGGGGGAGCCCCAGCATTTT. It yields the protein CAWSVNRGEPQHF.

This clonotype was found many times. The rearrangement joins TRBV2 to TRBJ1-6; D perhaps matches TRBD1 (5 bases). V gave up 3 bases and J gave up 9 bases, with 9 bases separating them. CDR3 size: 13 residues. Germline CDR1 SNHLY, CDR2 FYNNEI. In DNA, the CDR3 is TGTGCCAGCAGTGATGCAGACAGTTCACCCCTCCACTTT. It specifies CASSDADSSPLHF.

The sample holds a few counts of this clonotype. The J gene is TRBJ2-2, the V gene TRBV7-2, with 9 positions matching TRBD2. The germline V gene encodes CDR1 SGHTA and CDR2 FQGNSA. The CDR3 length is 16 residues. Trimming at V came to 5 bases and at J to 5 bases, leaving 9 bases not matched to a gene. CDR3 protein: CASSPNSGSWTGELFF. The CDR3 DNA sequence: TGTGCCAGCAGCCCTAATAGCGGGAGTTGGACCGGGGAGCTGTTTTTT.

This clonotype has at least ten counts. The gene calls are TRBV7-2 and TRBJ2-7; 14 bases align to TRBD2. The ends lost 5 bases at V and 5 bases at J; junction bases unmatched: 5. This CDR3 has 15 amino acids. The germline gives CDR1 SGHTA, CDR2 FQGNSA. The CDR3 nucleotides read TGTGCCAGCAGCCTAAGACTAGCGGGAGGGAACGAGCAGTACTTC. Translation gives CASSLRLAGGNEQYF.

The chain has TRBV20-1 and TRBJ2-3; the match to TRBD2 covers 10 bases. CDR3 length equals 14 residues. The germline V gene encodes CDR1 DFQATT and CDR2 SNEGSKA (reference sequence). Germline trimming cut 4 bases from V and 6 bases from J; bases unmatched to any gene: 7. This chain's CDR3 is CSATLAGLRDTQYF. CDR3 DNA: TGCAGTGCTACACTAGCGGGATTGAGGGATACGCAGTATTTT.

This clonotype was observed a few times. The genes are TRBV20-1 and TRBJ2-1; 9 bases map to TRBD1. CDR1 DFQATT and CDR2 SNEGSKA come from the germline V gene (reference sequence). CDR3 length: 16 residues. V shed 5 bases and J 6 bases; nucleotides not matched to a gene: 14. CDR3 sequence: CSASRRGQGSSNEQFF. CDR3 coding DNA: TGCAGTGCTTCCCGGAGGGGACAGGGTAGTTCCAATGAGCAGTTCTTC.

With regard to this clonotype: This clone may be a read error of a much larger clone one base away. The chain couples TRBV5-4 to TRBJ2-3; 12 nucleotides line up with TRBD2. Looked up from germline, CDR1 is SGHNT and CDR2 is YYREEE (reference sequence). The CDR3 runs 17 residues. Trimming removed 4 bases from V and 0 bases from J; junction bases left unmatched: 6. The CDR3 sequence: CASSGTSGRTSTDTQYF. The CDR3 bases are TGTGCCAGCAGCGGCACTAGCGGGAGGACTAGCACAGATACGCAGTATTTT.

This clonotype was detected ten times or more. J is TRBJ2-1 and V is TRBV7-2, with 9 bases that match TRBD2. The CDR3 is 15 residues long. The germline V gene encodes CDR1 SGHTA and CDR2 FQGNSA. V shed 1 base, J shed 6 bases, and the junction held 4 bases outside the gene matches. In DNA, the CDR3 is TGTGCCAGCAGCTTAGTGCGGGGGGGCCGCAATGAGCAGTTCTTC. Amino acid sequence: CASSLVRGGRNEQFF.

The table lists this clonotype with a few counts. The gene calls are TRBV25-1 and TRBJ1-2, with D uncertain. The germline V gene has CDR1 MGHDK and CDR2 SYGVNS. The CDR3 is 14 amino acids. Trimming pared 2 bases from V and 8 bases from J, leaving 15 bases between. CDR3 DNA: TGTGCCAGCAGTGAAAACGCTGCACTTGGAGGCTACACCTTC. Translating gives CASSENAALGGYTF.

The chain joins TRBV28 to TRBJ2-1; D gene unclear. The CDR3 runs 14 residues. V lost 6 bases to trimming and J lost 9 bases, with 18 bases between them. Germline assignment: CDR1 MDHEN and CDR2 SYDVKM. The CDR3 sequence: CASSRSGVYGEQFF. Here the CDR3 DNA reads TGTGCCAGCAGCCGCTCTGGGGTTTACGGTGAGCAGTTCTTC.

This clonotype appeared a single time. It may be a read error: a sequence one base away is much more abundant. The chain recombines TRBV7-2 with TRBJ2-5, with TRBD2 matching 8 bases. Per germline, CDR1 SGHTA and CDR2 FQGNSA. The CDR3 length is 17 residues. The junction had 14 bases not matched to a gene; V was cut back by 5 bases and J by 3 bases. CDR3 DNA: TGTGCCAGCAGCCTTATACCGGGACTAGTGGGAGAAGAGACCCAGTACTTC. This codes for CASSLIPGLVGEETQYF.

In this sample, this clonotype turned up a few times. V is TRBV20-1 and J is TRBJ2-3, with TRBD2 as a possible D gene (6 bases). V lost 0 bases and J 15 bases, leaving 13 bases between the germline ends. Germline assignment: CDR1 DFQATT and CDR2 SNEGSKA (reference sequence). There are 11 residues in the CDR3. CDR3 region: CSARERGPVYF. CDR3 sequence (DNA): TGCAGTGCTAGAGAGCGGGGCCCCGTCTATTTT.

This clonotype appeared many times. J is TRBJ1-2 and V is TRBV19; D remains ambiguous. Germline values: CDR1 LNHDA, CDR2 SQIVND (reference sequence). This CDR3 comprises 16 residues. The V end was cut by 1 base, the J end by 4 bases, with 16 bases between. CDR3 in DNA: TGTGCCAGTAGTATAGGGTCCGGCAACGCAGCCTATGGCTACACCTTC. Translated: CASSIGSGNAAYGYTF.

V is TRBV2 and J is TRBJ2-5, with TRBD1 matching 9 bases. CDR1 and CDR2 from the germline V gene are SNHLY and FYNNEI. The CDR3 has 14 amino acids. Trimming took 7 bases from V and 5 from J; bases not matched to a gene: 8. CDR3 sequence (DNA): TGTGCCAGCAATGGACAGGGGAGCGGCGAGACCCAGTACTTC. It codes for CASNGQGSGETQYF.

The CDR3 is CSARDRKGNQPQHF. CDR3 in DNA: TGCAGTGCTAGAGATCGCAAAGGCAATCAGCCCCAGCATTTT. The rearrangement uses TRBV20-1 and TRBJ1-5; no firm D call. CDR3 size: 14 residues. V lost 0 bases to trimming and J lost 2 bases, with 8 bases between them. Germline CDR1 reads DFQATT; CDR2 reads SNEGSKA (reference sequence).

There are a few counts of this clonotype. DNA for the CDR3: TGTGCCAGCTCACCGGGCAGGGAAGCTTTCTTT. Encoded protein: CASSPGREAFF. V gene TRBV18 combines with J gene TRBJ1-1; D is undetermined. Germline CDR1 reads KGHSH; CDR2 reads LQKENI. V lost 3 bases and J lost 8, with 7 bases in between. CDR3 length: 11 amino acids.

This clonotype was counted ten times or more. The J gene is TRBJ1-5, the V gene TRBV6-1, with D hard to call. This CDR3 has 16 residues. Trimming shortened V by 6 bases and J by 4 bases, and 19 bases separated the two germline ends. Germline V gene lookup returns CDR1 MNHNS and CDR2 SASEGT. The CDR3 DNA reads TGTGCCAGCAGGCCAGCCCGAGCGGTACGGAATCAGCCCCAGCATTTT. Amino acid sequence: CASRPARAVRNQPQHF.

The rearrangement joins TRBV7-2 to TRBJ2-5; TRBD1 agrees at 8 bases. Trimming cost V 5 bases and J 5 bases; bases outside gene matches: 16. The CDR3 has 17 amino acids. Germline lookup yields CDR1 SGHTA and CDR2 FQGNSA. The chain's CDR3 is CASSLRGEAGGWETQYF. For the CDR3, the DNA is TGTGCCAGCAGCCTCCGAGGGGAGGCAGGGGGCTGGGAGACCCAGTACTTC. Full variable domain (remainder filled in from reference TRBV7-2 and TRBJ2-5): GAGVSQSPSNKVTEKGKDVELRCDPISGHTALYWYRQSLGQGLEFLIYFQGNSAPDKSGLPSDRFSAERTGGSVSTLTIQRTQQEDSAVYLCASSLRGEAGGWETQYFGPGTRLLVL.

V and J are TRBV20-1 and TRBJ2-1; TRBD2 matches at 11 bases. V shed 5 bases and J 9 bases; nucleotides not matched to a gene: 9. This CDR3 region has 14 residues. From germline, CDR1 is DFQATT and CDR2 SNEGSKA (reference sequence). This CDR3 is CSAETSGVFSEQFF. In DNA form, the CDR3 reads TGCAGTGCTGAGACTAGCGGGGTCTTCTCTGAGCAGTTCTTC.

This clonotype was seen a few times. The chain carries TRBV10-3 and TRBJ2-5, with D possibly matching TRBD1 (6 bases). The germline V gene has CDR1 ENHRY and CDR2 SYGVKD. V gave up 5 bases and J gave up 2 bases, with 9 bases separating them. The CDR3 sequence is 13 residues long. Here the CDR3 reads CAISSDSQETQYF. The CDR3 bases are TGTGCCATCAGTTCGGACAGTCAAGAGACCCAGTACTTC.

This sequence joins TRBV7-6 and TRBJ2-5; 7 positions agree with TRBD2. The junction had 2 bases not matched to a gene; V was cut back by 4 bases and J by 0 bases. Germline V gene sequence: CDR1 SGHVS, CDR2 FNYEAQ. The CDR3 has 14 amino acids. The CDR3 sequence: CASSSGTNQETQYF. CDR3 DNA: TGTGCCAGCAGCTCCGGGACTAACCAAGAGACCCAGTACTTC.

In its sample, this clonotype was seen many times. The chain recombines TRBV30 with TRBJ1-5, with 7 positions matching TRBD1. The CDR3 sequence is 17 residues long. Germline V gene lookup returns CDR1 GTSNPN and CDR2 SVGIG (reference sequence). Trimming cost V 0 bases and J 4 bases; bases outside gene matches: 12. The CDR3 reads CAWSVRVTGILNQPQHF. CDR3 bases: TGTGCCTGGAGTGTACGAGTGACAGGGATATTGAATCAGCCCCAGCATTTT. Together with reference TRBV30 and TRBJ1-5, the CDR3 gives the full variable domain: SQTIHQWPATLVQPVGSPLSLECTVEGTSNPNLYWYRQAAGRGLQLLFYSVGIGQISSEVPQNLSASRPQDRQFILSSKKLLLSDSGFYLCAWSVRVTGILNQPQHFGDGTRLSIL.

The chain has TRBV10-3 and TRBJ1-1; no clear D gene. Trimming removed 0 bases at V and 1 base at J, with 12 bases between. Germline V CDR1 and CDR2: ENHRY, SYGVKD. CDR3 size: 16 residues. The CDR3 sequence: CAISESVGHANTEAFF. In nucleotides, the CDR3 is TGTGCCATCAGTGAGTCAGTAGGCCATGCGAACACTGAAGCTTTCTTT.

This chain links TRBV9 with TRBJ2-7; TRBD2 agrees at 9 bases. The CDR3 runs 15 residues. V lost 6 bases to trimming and J lost 2 bases; unmatched junction nucleotides: 9. CDR1 is SGDLS and CDR2 is YYNGEE in the germline V gene. CDR3 nucleotides: TGTGCCAGCACCCTCGGGAGCGGGGGGCCCTACGAGCAGTACTTC. The encoded protein is CASTLGSGGPYEQYF. The complete variable domain, with remaining parts taken from reference TRBV9 and TRBJ2-7, reads DSGVTQTPKHLITATGQRVTLRCSPRSGDLSVYWYQQSLDQGLQFLIQYYNGEERAKGNILERFSAQQFPDLHSELNLSSLELGDSALYFCASTLGSGGPYEQYFGPGTRLTVT.

This clonotype came up many times. This chain joins TRBV6-5 and TRBJ2-5; 9 bases are a match to TRBD2. Germline V gene data show CDR1 as MNHEY and CDR2 as SVGAGI. V lost 0 bases to trimming and J lost 4 bases; unmatched junction nucleotides: 9. The CDR3 is 17 residues long. The CDR3 here is CASSYSGLAGTGETQYF. CDR3 DNA: TGTGCCAGCAGTTACTCCGGTCTAGCGGGGACGGGAGAGACCCAGTACTTC.